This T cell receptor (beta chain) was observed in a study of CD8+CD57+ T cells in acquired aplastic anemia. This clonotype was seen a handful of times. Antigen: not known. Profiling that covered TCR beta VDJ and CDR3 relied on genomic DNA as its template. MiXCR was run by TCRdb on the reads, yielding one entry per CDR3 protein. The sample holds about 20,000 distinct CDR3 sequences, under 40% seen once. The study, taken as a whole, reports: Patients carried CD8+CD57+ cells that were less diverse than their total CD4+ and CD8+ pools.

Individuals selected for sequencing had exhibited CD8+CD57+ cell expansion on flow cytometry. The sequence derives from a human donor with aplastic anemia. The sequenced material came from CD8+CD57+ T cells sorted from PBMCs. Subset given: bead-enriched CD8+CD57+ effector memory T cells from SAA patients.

CDR3 in DNA: TGTGCCAGCAGCCCCACACTGAGCTCCTACGAGCAGTACTTC. This translates into CASSPTLSSYEQYF. V is TRBV9 and J is TRBJ2-7; no clear D gene. CDR3 length equals 14 residues. Trimming left V 4 bases short and J 0 bases short, with 11 bases between. Germline V gene lookup returns CDR1 SGDLS and CDR2 YYNGEE.